This T cell receptor beta chain came from a study of T cells after yellow fever vaccination. MiXCR was run by TCRdb on the 5' RACE reads, yielding one entry per CDR3 protein. The sample carries 310,000 or so distinct CDR3 sequences, around 3.6% recorded once. CDR1 is SGHDT and CDR2 is YYEEEE in the germline V gene. Trimming took off 0 bases at V and 4 bases at J, with 10 bases between the two ends. This CDR3 is 14 amino acids long. This clonotype occurred many times. Here the sequenced sample was PBMCs, taken on the day of the yellow fever booster vaccination. J is TRBJ2-5 and V is TRBV5-6; unclear D gene. This sequence originates from a man younger than 30 who received the YFV17D yellow fever vaccine. The CDR3 protein is CASSLGATRETQYF. The CDR3 DNA follows: TGTGCCAGCAGCTTGGGGGCCACACGAGAGACCCAGTACTTC.